Listed below are T cell receptor beta chains from one sample, sequenced in a study of blood T cell repertoires in COVID-19. The protocol was immunoSEQ multiplex PCR, while the TCRdb copy is restricted to in-frame clones and leaves out a portion. This table holds about 440,000 clones, approximately 90% found once. Sequencing used PBMCs or T cells enriched from blood (not recorded which). Receptor source: a woman younger than 35 with acute COVID-19. CDR3s include the opening cysteine and the closing phenylalanine or tryptophan. A D gene is named only where the DNA matches it firmly. Size is stated for part of the rows, as once, few or many counts, or as a class when the clone is expanded.

d_call: -; clone_size: -; v_call: TRBV10-3; j_call: TRBJ1-5; cdr3_nt: TGTGCCATCAGCCCACAGGGAGAGGGGCAGCCCCAGCATTTT; cdr3_aa: CAISPQGEGQPQHF
d_call: TRBD1; clone_size: -; v_call: TRBV24-1; j_call: TRBJ2-1; cdr3_nt: TGTGCCACCAGTGAATGGGACAGGGGGAGTCCGCAGTTCTTC; cdr3_aa: CATSEWDRGSPQFF
d_call: -; clone_size: few; v_call: TRBV6-5; j_call: TRBJ1-2; cdr3_nt: TGTGCCAGCACCGAGACAGAGAGTGGCTACACCTTC; cdr3_aa: CASTETESGYTF
d_call: -; clone_size: -; v_call: TRBV6-5; j_call: TRBJ2-7; cdr3_nt: TGTGCCAGCAGTTATCAGGGCACCGAGTACGAGCAGTACTTC; cdr3_aa: CASSYQGTEYEQYF
d_call: TRBD1; clone_size: -; v_call: TRBV28; j_call: TRBJ2-7; cdr3_nt: TGTGCCAGCAGAAACACAGGGGGGTCACTCTACGAGCAGTACTTC; cdr3_aa: CASRNTGGSLYEQYF
d_call: -; clone_size: once; v_call: TRBV19; j_call: TRBJ1-2; cdr3_nt: TGTGCCAGTAGTAAGCCCCTCTATGGCTACACCTTC; cdr3_aa: CASSKPLYGYTF
d_call: TRBD2; clone_size: -; v_call: TRBV11-2; j_call: TRBJ2-1; cdr3_nt: TGTGCCAGCAGCTTAGAGGCGGGAGCCCGCCTCAATGAGCAGTTCTTC; cdr3_aa: CASSLEAGARLNEQFF
d_call: -; clone_size: -; v_call: TRBV6-6; j_call: TRBJ1-4; cdr3_nt: TGTGCCAGCAGTCCGTCCGGCAGGATTTGGGAAAAACTGTTTTTT; cdr3_aa: CASSPSGRIWEKLFF
d_call: -; clone_size: few; v_call: TRBV28; j_call: TRBJ1-5; cdr3_nt: TGTGCCACCGTGACATATAGCAATCAGCCCCAGCATTTT; cdr3_aa: CATVTYSNQPQHF
d_call: TRBD1; clone_size: -; v_call: TRBV11-1; j_call: TRBJ1-5; cdr3_nt: TGTGCCAGCAGTTCTGACAGGGATCAGCCCCAGCATTTT; cdr3_aa: CASSSDRDQPQHF
d_call: TRBD1; clone_size: -; v_call: TRBV29-1; j_call: TRBJ1-2; cdr3_nt: TGCAGCGGAGGACAGGTGGAGAATGGCTACACCTTC; cdr3_aa: CSGGQVENGYTF
d_call: -; clone_size: -; v_call: TRBV6-8; j_call: TRBJ1-1; cdr3_nt: TGTGCCAGCAGTTACTCGAGACGGGGGAACACTGAAGCTTTCTTT; cdr3_aa: CASSYSRRGNTEAFF
d_call: -; clone_size: -; v_call: TRBV7-9; j_call: TRBJ2-1; cdr3_nt: TGTGCCAGCAGCCCTAGCACGGAACTCTCCTACAATGAGCAGTTCTTC; cdr3_aa: CASSPSTELSYNEQFF
d_call: TRBD2; clone_size: once; v_call: TRBV9; j_call: TRBJ2-5; cdr3_nt: TGTGCCAGCAGCTCCGGACTAGCGGGAGGGGCAGAGACCCAGTACTTC; cdr3_aa: CASSSGLAGGAETQYF
d_call: TRBD1; clone_size: once; v_call: TRBV19; j_call: TRBJ2-5; cdr3_nt: TGTGCCAGTAGAGGAACAGGGGAAGGGGAGACCCAGTACTTC; cdr3_aa: CASRGTGEGETQYF
d_call: -; clone_size: -; v_call: TRBV5-1; j_call: TRBJ2-4; cdr3_nt: TGCGCCAGCAGCCCGGACAGCAGAGTGGACATTCAGTACTTC; cdr3_aa: CASSPDSRVDIQYF
d_call: TRBD2; clone_size: -; v_call: TRBV4-3; j_call: TRBJ2-1; cdr3_nt: TGCGCCAGCAGCCTTAAAGTGTCGGGAGGGCCGGAAGCTGGGCAGTTCTTC; cdr3_aa: CASSLKVSGGPEAGQFF
d_call: TRBD1; clone_size: -; v_call: TRBV3-1/TRBV3-2; j_call: TRBJ1-5; cdr3_nt: TGTGCCAGCAGTCGCGACAGGGGGATGGAGCCCCAGCATTTT; cdr3_aa: CASSRDRGMEPQHF
d_call: -; clone_size: once; v_call: TRBV21-1; j_call: TRBJ1-1; cdr3_nt: TGTGCCAGCAGCAAAGCGAGGACAGGGATTTTGACTGAAGCTTTCTTT; cdr3_aa: CASSKARTGILTEAFF
d_call: TRBD1; clone_size: few; v_call: TRBV7-9; j_call: TRBJ2-2; cdr3_nt: TGTGCCAGCATCCTGGACAGGGACCACACCGGGGAGCTGTTTTTT; cdr3_aa: CASILDRDHTGELFF
d_call: TRBD1; clone_size: -; v_call: TRBV7-6; j_call: TRBJ2-7; cdr3_nt: TGTGCCAGCAGCTCGGGACAGGGCCTCTACGAGCAGTACTTC; cdr3_aa: CASSSGQGLYEQYF
d_call: -; clone_size: -; v_call: TRBV5-1; j_call: TRBJ1-1; cdr3_nt: TGCGCCAGCAGCTTGAGCGGGAGGCCGAACACTGAAGCTTTCTTT; cdr3_aa: CASSLSGRPNTEAFF
d_call: -; clone_size: -; v_call: TRBV5-1; j_call: TRBJ2-6; cdr3_nt: TGCGCCAGCAGCTTGACCGGGACACAGGGTGGGTCTGGGGCCAACGTCCTGACTTTC; cdr3_aa: CASSLTGTQGGSGANVLTF
d_call: TRBD1; clone_size: few; v_call: TRBV6-1; j_call: TRBJ1-2; cdr3_nt: TGTGCCAGCAGTGAATATCCAGGGGGTAACTATGGCTACACCTTC; cdr3_aa: CASSEYPGGNYGYTF
d_call: -; clone_size: -; v_call: TRBV3-1/TRBV3-2; j_call: TRBJ1-2; cdr3_nt: TGTGCCAGCAGCCAAGATCTTTCCAGCTATGGCTACACCTTC; cdr3_aa: CASSQDLSSYGYTF
d_call: -; clone_size: once; v_call: TRBV2; j_call: TRBJ1-2; cdr3_nt: TGTGCCAGTAGAACCTATGGCTACACCTTC; cdr3_aa: CASRTYGYTF
d_call: -; clone_size: -; v_call: TRBV6-5; j_call: TRBJ2-2; cdr3_nt: TGTGCCAGCAGGTACGCAGGACACCCGAACACCGGGGAGCTGTTTTTT; cdr3_aa: CASRYAGHPNTGELFF
d_call: -; clone_size: -; v_call: TRBV3-1/TRBV3-2; j_call: TRBJ2-6; cdr3_nt: TGTGCCAGCAGCCAGCCAGGGTCTGGGGCCAACGTCCTGACTTTC; cdr3_aa: CASSQPGSGANVLTF
d_call: -; clone_size: -; v_call: TRBV6-5; j_call: TRBJ1-2; cdr3_nt: TGTGCCAGCACCCCCGAGTTGTGGTCTGGCTACACCTTC; cdr3_aa: CASTPELWSGYTF
d_call: -; clone_size: -; v_call: TRBV14; j_call: TRBJ1-2; cdr3_nt: TGTGCCAGCAGCCACACGGGGGGCTTCAACGGCTACACCTTC; cdr3_aa: CASSHTGGFNGYTF
d_call: TRBD1; clone_size: -; v_call: TRBV7-9; j_call: TRBJ1-1; cdr3_nt: TGTGCCAGCAGCCTCAGACAGGGGGCTGAAGCTTTCTTT; cdr3_aa: CASSLRQGAEAFF
d_call: TRBD1; clone_size: -; v_call: TRBV5-4; j_call: TRBJ1-1; cdr3_nt: TGTGCCTGGGTGGACAGGGAAGCTTTCTTT; cdr3_aa: CAWVDREAFF
d_call: -; clone_size: -; v_call: TRBV9; j_call: TRBJ2-7; cdr3_nt: TGTGCCAGCAGCGTAGTTCCGGGTTCCTACGAGCAGTACTTC; cdr3_aa: CASSVVPGSYEQYF
d_call: TRBD2; clone_size: -; v_call: TRBV2; j_call: TRBJ2-7; cdr3_nt: TGTGCCAGCCAAGCGGGAGAGCACGAGCAGTACTTC; cdr3_aa: CASQAGEHEQYF
d_call: TRBD2; clone_size: -; v_call: TRBV28; j_call: TRBJ2-2; cdr3_nt: TGTGCCAGCAGTCAGACAAGCGGGAGAAGGGGCGGGGAGCTGTTTTTT; cdr3_aa: CASSQTSGRRGGELFF
d_call: TRBD1; clone_size: -; v_call: TRBV24-1; j_call: TRBJ2-7; cdr3_nt: TGTGCCACCAGTGATCAACAAGCGACAGGGATGGGGTCCTACGAGCAGTACTTC; cdr3_aa: CATSDQQATGMGSYEQYF
d_call: -; clone_size: -; v_call: TRBV11-1; j_call: TRBJ1-2; cdr3_nt: TGTGCCAGCAGCTTAAATGACGGGGGCTATGGCTACACCTTC; cdr3_aa: CASSLNDGGYGYTF
d_call: TRBD1; clone_size: -; v_call: TRBV6-6; j_call: TRBJ1-1; cdr3_nt: TGTGCCAGCAGCCCACCCTCGGGACAGGGGGCGAATGAAGCTTTCTTT; cdr3_aa: CASSPPSGQGANEAFF
d_call: TRBD1; clone_size: -; v_call: TRBV7-2; j_call: TRBJ1-3; cdr3_nt: TGTGCCAGCAGCAAGACAGGGGGCGCGATGAGTGGAAACACCATATATTTT; cdr3_aa: CASSKTGGAMSGNTIYF
d_call: -; clone_size: -; v_call: TRBV7-9; j_call: TRBJ1-2; cdr3_nt: TGTGCCAGCAGCATACCCACGGGTGGCTACACCTTC; cdr3_aa: CASSIPTGGYTF
d_call: -; clone_size: -; v_call: TRBV5-6; j_call: TRBJ1-4; cdr3_nt: TGTGCCAGCAGCTTGGCCGTGACAGGTGAAAAACTGTTTTTT; cdr3_aa: CASSLAVTGEKLFF
d_call: -; clone_size: -; v_call: TRBV7-9; j_call: TRBJ1-1; cdr3_nt: TGTGCCAGCAGCTACCCCCGGGGGACTGAAGCTTTCTTT; cdr3_aa: CASSYPRGTEAFF
d_call: TRBD2; clone_size: -; v_call: TRBV13; j_call: TRBJ2-1; cdr3_nt: TGTGCCAGCAGCTTAGGGCGGGGGGTTAATGAGCAGTTCTTC; cdr3_aa: CASSLGRGVNEQFF
d_call: -; clone_size: -; v_call: TRBV5-4; j_call: TRBJ2-1; cdr3_nt: TGTGCCAGCAGCTTGAAAACACCCAATGAGCAGTTCTTC; cdr3_aa: CASSLKTPNEQFF
d_call: -; clone_size: -; v_call: TRBV24-1; j_call: TRBJ2-2; cdr3_nt: TGTGCCACCAGCCGACACGGCACCGGGGAGCTGTTTTTT; cdr3_aa: CATSRHGTGELFF
d_call: TRBD2; clone_size: once; v_call: TRBV18; j_call: TRBJ2-7; cdr3_nt: TGTGCCAGCTCACTTACGACTAGCGGGAGCTCCTACGAGCAGTACTTC; cdr3_aa: CASSLTTSGSSYEQYF
d_call: -; clone_size: -; v_call: TRBV30; j_call: TRBJ1-1; cdr3_nt: TGTGCCTGGAGCAAAGGACAGTATAACACTGAAGCTTTCTTT; cdr3_aa: CAWSKGQYNTEAFF
d_call: -; clone_size: -; v_call: TRBV28; j_call: TRBJ2-3; cdr3_nt: TGTGCCAGCAGTTTATATAGTACGCAGTATTTT; cdr3_aa: CASSLYSTQYF
d_call: -; clone_size: -; v_call: TRBV21-1; j_call: TRBJ2-3; cdr3_nt: TGTGCCAGCAGCCCCCAGAAACTAGCGGGAGTAAGCACAGATACGCAGTATTTT; cdr3_aa: CASSPQKLAGVSTDTQYF
d_call: TRBD1; clone_size: -; v_call: TRBV5-4; j_call: TRBJ1-1; cdr3_nt: TGTGCCAGCAGCTTCGGCAGGGGGCCCACTGAAGCTTTCTTT; cdr3_aa: CASSFGRGPTEAFF
d_call: TRBD1; clone_size: -; v_call: TRBV18; j_call: TRBJ1-2; cdr3_nt: TGTGCCAGCTCCCCCGGGACAGGGGTATATGGCTACACCTTC; cdr3_aa: CASSPGTGVYGYTF
d_call: TRBD1; clone_size: once; v_call: TRBV10-3; j_call: TRBJ1-2; cdr3_nt: TGTGCCATCAGATTAGGACAGGGGGACCTGGGCTACACCTTC; cdr3_aa: CAIRLGQGDLGYTF
d_call: TRBD1; clone_size: -; v_call: TRBV6-1; j_call: TRBJ2-1; cdr3_nt: TGTGCCAGCAGTGAATTGGGACAGAATGAGCAGTTCTTC; cdr3_aa: CASSELGQNEQFF
d_call: TRBD1; clone_size: -; v_call: TRBV6-5; j_call: TRBJ1-2; cdr3_nt: TGTGCCAGCAGTCGGGACAGGGGCTATGGCTACACCTTC; cdr3_aa: CASSRDRGYGYTF
d_call: -; clone_size: -; v_call: TRBV7-8; j_call: TRBJ2-2; cdr3_nt: TGTGCCAGCAGCCCAGGGGTTGTTCTCGGCACCGGGGAGCTGTTTTTT; cdr3_aa: CASSPGVVLGTGELFF
d_call: TRBD1; clone_size: -; v_call: TRBV5-1; j_call: TRBJ2-3; cdr3_nt: TGCGCCAGCAGCATCGGGACAGGGACAGATACGCAGTATTTT; cdr3_aa: CASSIGTGTDTQYF
d_call: TRBD2; clone_size: -; v_call: TRBV4-3; j_call: TRBJ2-1; cdr3_nt: TGCGCCAGCAGCCAAGAAAGTGGCCTGGGACTAGCGGGAGGATACTACAATGAGCAGTTCTTC; cdr3_aa: CASSQESGLGLAGGYYNEQFF